The next 14 T cell receptor beta chains were all read from a single sample in a study of cytomegalovirus exposure and HLA in healthy donors (dated by TCRdb to the late 2010s). Libraries were made using the immunoSEQ multiplex PCR assay. Here the immuneACCESS table is served through TCRdb, limited to in-frame sequences with V and J called. Missing clones are a known gap in these copies; in checked studies unresolved V genes cover under half, and the rest lacks a known reason. This sample has about 64,000 clones in its table, and 90% to 95% of those were observed once. 5.8% of the sample belongs to the ten largest clones. Sequenced: PBMCs. The receptors originated from a young woman in good health and CMV-seropositive.

The V and J genes are TRBV7-3 and TRBJ2-3; 10 bases are a match to TRBD2. Trimming took 4 bases from V and 2 from J; bases not matched to a gene: 15. The CDR3 is 19 residues long. The V gene's germline CDR1 is SGHTA and CDR2 FQGTGA. CDR3 nucleotide sequence: TGTGCCAGCAGCTCGCCTGGACTAGCGGAATACAGTTACACAGATACGCAGTATTTT. Protein: CASSSPGLAEYSYTDTQYF.

The rearrangement joins TRBV18 to TRBJ1-1; 7 positions agree with TRBD1. With 6 bases clipped from V and 1 base from J, the junction kept 8 bases outside the gene matches. CDR1 KGHSH and CDR2 LQKENI come from the germline V gene. This CDR3 is 15 amino acids long. DNA for the CDR3: TGTGCCAGCTCTCCTAGGACAGGTGAGAACACTGAAGCTTTCTTT. It translates to CASSPRTGENTEAFF. The full variable domain, its missing parts supplied by reference TRBV18 and TRBJ1-1, is NAGVMQNPRHLVRRRGQEARLRCSPMKGHSHVYWYRQLPEEGLKFMVYLQKENIIDESGMPKERFSAEFPKEGPSILRIQQVVRGDSAAYFCASSPRTGENTEAFFGQGTRLTVV.

CDR3 nucleotides: TGTGCCAGCAGCCAAGCGGTGACTAGCGGGAGTGGAGAGACCCAGTACTTC. Amino acid sequence: CASSQAVTSGSGETQYF. The chain employs TRBV4-2 and TRBJ2-5, with TRBD2 matching over 12 bases. V shed 1 base, J shed 4 bases, and the junction held 7 bases outside the gene matches. CDR1 and CDR2 (germline): LGHNA, YNFKEQ. CDR3 size: 17 residues.

The chain's CDR3 is CAISEMEGTGGHRGYTF. CDR3 DNA sequence: TGTGCCATCAGTGAGATGGAAGGGACAGGAGGCCATCGTGGCTACACCTTC. The chain combines TRBV10-3 with TRBJ1-2, with TRBD1 matching 8 bases. After removal of 2 bases from V and 7 bases from J, the junction contained 15 bases not matched to a gene. In germline, CDR1 is ENHRY, CDR2 SYGVKD. The CDR3 loop spans 17 amino acids.

V gene TRBV11-2 combines with J gene TRBJ2-7; D perhaps matches TRBD1 (5 bases). The ends were cut back, 5 bases at V and 6 bases at J, with 11 bases in the middle. CDR3 length: 12 residues. Germline values: CDR1 SGHAT, CDR2 FQNNGV. The CDR3 loop reads CASSGRVAEQYF. In DNA, the CDR3 is TGTGCCAGCAGCGGCAGGGTTGCCGAGCAGTACTTC.

This clone was recorded once. The V call is TRBV29-1, the J call TRBJ2-7; the match to TRBD2 covers 13 bases. The trim removed 3 bases at V and 0 bases at J, leaving 8 bases unmatched. There are 17 residues in the CDR3. Per the germline V gene, CDR1 is SQVTM and CDR2 is ANQGSEA. The CDR3 region has the DNA TGCAGCGTTGAGAATTTCGGGACTAGCGGGACCTCCTACGAGCAGTACTTC. Translated: CSVENFGTSGTSYEQYF.

The rearrangement uses TRBV7-8 and TRBJ1-1, with D maybe TRBD1 (6 bases). Germline assignment: CDR1 SGHVS and CDR2 FQNEAQ. The CDR3 is 18 amino acids. V lost 2 bases and J 1 base, leaving 20 bases between the germline ends. This chain's CDR3 is CASSLFGLGGQWNTEAFF. CDR3 bases: TGTGCCAGCAGCTTATTCGGGCTTGGGGGCCAGTGGAACACTGAAGCTTTCTTT. The full variable domain, in which reference TRBV7-8 and TRBJ1-1 provide the parts outside the CDR3, is GAGVSQSPRYKVAKRGQDVALRCDPISGHVSLFWYQQALGQGPEFLTYFQNEAQLDKSGLPSDRFFAERPEGSVSTLKIQRTQQEDSAVYLCASSLFGLGGQWNTEAFFGQGTRLTVV.

The chain couples TRBV11-2 to TRBJ2-3; a weak D match, TRBD1 (5 bases). Germline V CDR1 and CDR2: SGHAT, FQNNGV. V gave up 4 bases and J gave up 1 base, with 6 bases separating them. The CDR3 consists of 13 residues. The CDR3 sequence is CASSWGGTDTQYF. As DNA, the CDR3 is TGTGCCAGCAGCTGGGGCGGCACAGATACGCAGTATTTT. Together with reference TRBV11-2 and TRBJ2-3, the CDR3 gives the full variable domain: EAGVAQSPRYKIIEKRQSVAFWCNPISGHATLYWYQQILGQGPKLLIQFQNNGVVDDSQLPKDRFSAERLKGVDSTLKIQPAKLEDSAVYLCASSWGGTDTQYFGPGTRLTVL.

V and J are TRBV2 and TRBJ1-5; D is perhaps TRBD1 (5 bases). CDR3 length equals 16 residues. V shed 2 bases and J shed 4 bases, with 15 bases lying between them. Per germline, CDR1 SNHLY and CDR2 FYNNEI. The CDR3 nucleotides are TGTGCCAGCAGTGAATGGGGAGGGGTGAAGAATCAGCCCCAGCATTTT. Translated, it gives CASSEWGGVKNQPQHF.

The chain carries TRBV19 and TRBJ1-2, with a possible D match to TRBD1 (5 bases). Trimming cost V 4 bases and J 4 bases, with 10 bases left between them. Germline CDR1 is LNHDA and CDR2 is SQIVND (reference sequence). The CDR3 extends over 13 amino acids. The CDR3: CASSTDSSYGYTF. CDR3 coding DNA: TGTGCCAGTAGTACCGACAGTAGCTATGGCTACACCTTC. Full variable domain (rest looked up from reference TRBV19 and TRBJ1-2): DGGITQSPKYLFRKEGQNVTLSCEQNLNHDAMYWYRQDPGQGLRLIYYSQIVNDFQKGDIAEGYSVSREKKESFPLTVTSAQKNPTAFYLCASSTDSSYGYTFGSGTRLTVV.

This clone was detected only a few times. CDR3: CASSAAPGQGIETQYF. In nucleotides, the CDR3 is TGTGCCAGCAGCGCCGCCCCGGGACAGGGTATAGAGACCCAGTACTTC. This sequence joins TRBV6-4 and TRBJ2-5, with 9 bases fitting TRBD1. The CDR3 length is 16 residues. From germline, CDR1 is MRHNA and CDR2 SNTAGT. J was trimmed by 4 bases and V by 6 bases; bases with no gene match: 12.

This chain joins TRBV6-5 and TRBJ1-5, with D unclear. V shed 5 bases and J shed 2 bases, with 13 bases lying between them. Germline V CDR1 and CDR2: MNHEY, SVGAGI. This CDR3 is built from 15 residues. CDR3 in DNA: TGTGCCAGCAGTCCCACCTCAGGTGGCAATCAGCCCCAGCATTTT. This translates into CASSPTSGGNQPQHF.

DNA for the CDR3: TGCGCCAGCAGCCCCGGGACTAGCGGTTACACGGCCTACGAGCAGTACTTC. It specifies CASSPGTSGYTAYEQYF. The rearrangement uses TRBV5-1 and TRBJ2-7; 11 nucleotides line up with TRBD2. Germline V gene sequence: CDR1 SGHRS, CDR2 YFSETQ. V dropped 4 bases and J dropped 2; count of bases not matched to a gene: 11. The CDR3 runs to 17 residues.

This rearrangement joins TRBV28 to TRBJ2-7, with D possibly TRBD2 on 7 matching bases. The CDR3 runs 15 residues. V shed 5 bases and J shed 2 bases, with 16 bases lying between them. CDR1 MDHEN and CDR2 SYDVKM come from the germline V gene. The CDR3 DNA is TGTGCCAGCAGTAAGAGGGAGGGGGGGGCCTACGAGCAGTACTTC. Protein product: CASSKREGGAYEQYF.